These 10 T cell receptor beta chains originate from one sample sequenced in a study of T cells in Graves' hyperthyroidism and ophthalmopathy. RNA transcripts gave rise to amplified TCR beta CDR3 regions. The HTBI primer set drove a first-round RT-PCR of the TCR CDR3. TCRdb recomputed calls from the multiplex PCR reads with MiXCR, one row per CDR3 protein. The data contain 400,000 to 450,000 distinct CDR3 sequences, under 15% of them seen just once; the ten biggest clones take up 13%. Sample: blood. These TCRs come from a man aged 18 to 29 with Graves' ophthalmopathy.

The rearrangement joins TRBV6-1 to TRBJ1-5; D is unclear. The CDR3 has 15 amino acids. The ends were cut back, 7 bases at V and 0 bases at J, with 13 bases in the middle. Germline-derived CDR1 and CDR2 are MNHNS and SASEGT. For the CDR3, the DNA is TGTGCCAGCACGGCAGATTCTTATAGCAATCAGCCCCAGCATTTT. Encoded protein: CASTADSYSNQPQHF.

There are many counts of this clonotype. The genes are TRBV5-1 and TRBJ2-7, with 9 bases lining up with TRBD1. The CDR3 has 15 residues. Trimming at V came to 2 bases and at J to 3 bases, leaving 6 bases not matched to a gene. Germline CDR1 and CDR2: SGHRS and YFSETQ. The CDR3 DNA sequence: TGCGCCAGCAGCTTCCTCCCGGGACAGGGCTACGAGCAGTACTTC. Translation gives CASSFLPGQGYEQYF.

This clonotype was found a few times. V is TRBV6-1 and J is TRBJ1-5, with a weak D call TRBD1 (6 bases). This CDR3 comprises 16 residues. Per germline, CDR1 MNHNS and CDR2 SASEGT. The V gene lost 1 base and the J gene lost 7 bases, with 17 bases spanning the gap. This chain's CDR3 is CASSEDLAGARQPQHF. Here the CDR3 DNA reads TGTGCCAGCAGTGAAGATTTAGCGGGGGCGAGGCAGCCCCAGCATTTT.

This clonotype was counted many times. This chain joins TRBV10-3 and TRBJ2-3; 11 bases are a match to TRBD1. Trimming at V came to 0 bases and at J to 7 bases, leaving 0 bases not matched to a gene. The CDR3 runs 14 residues. Germline V lookup: CDR1 ENHRY, CDR2 SYGVKD. The CDR3 bases are TGTGCCATCAGTGAGTCGGACAGGGGGCATACGCAGTATTTT. As protein: CAISESDRGHTQYF.

This clonotype was detected ten times or more. The rearrangement uses TRBV6-1 and TRBJ1-1; TRBD1 agrees at 8 bases. CDR1 and CDR2 from the germline V gene are MNHNS and SASEGT. After removal of 8 bases from V and 7 bases from J, the junction contained 15 bases not matched to a gene. This CDR3 has 15 amino acids. CDR3 in DNA: TGTGCCAGCGTCCCCTCGGGCAGGGGGCTAGATGAAGCTTTCTTT. Translation: CASVPSGRGLDEAFF.

This clonotype was counted ten times or more. The gene calls are TRBV24-1 and TRBJ1-2, with D unclear. The V gene lost 0 bases and the J gene lost 8 bases, with 9 bases spanning the gap. Germline values: CDR1 KGHDR, CDR2 SFDVKD. The CDR3 runs to 13 residues. CDR3 residues: CATSDLPMGGYTF. As DNA, the CDR3 is TGTGCCACCAGTGATTTGCCCATGGGGGGCTACACCTTC.

The CDR3 bases are TGTGCCAGCAGCGATACAGGGAAAGAGACCCAGTACTTC. Translated, it gives CASSDTGKETQYF. The chain is built from TRBV9 and TRBJ2-5, with a possible D match to TRBD1 (6 bases). The CDR3 consists of 13 residues. Trimming stripped 3 bases from V and 3 bases from J, with 9 bases between. CDR1 SGDLS and CDR2 YYNGEE come from the germline V gene.

This chain joins TRBV30 and TRBJ2-7; D is tentatively TRBD1 or TRBD2 (5 bases each). Trimming left V 7 bases short and J 2 bases short, with 18 bases between. The CDR3 contains 14 residues. The germline V gene has CDR1 GTSNPN and CDR2 SVGIG (reference sequence). The CDR3 sequence is CASNTRVSAYEQYF. CDR3 nucleotide sequence: TGTGCCTCAAATACCAGGGTTAGCGCCTACGAGCAGTACTTC.

Ten or more counts support this clonotype. The chain has TRBV20-1 and TRBJ2-3; 8 positions agree with TRBD2. CDR3 length: 13 residues. Germline V gene data show CDR1 as DFQATT and CDR2 as SNEGSKA (reference sequence). Trimming cost V 3 bases and J 7 bases; bases outside gene matches: 6. The CDR3 nucleotides are TGCAGTGCTAGCGGGAGGGCCGATTATACGCAGTATTTT. Its protein is CSASGRADYTQYF.

The genes are TRBV19 and TRBJ1-5, with a weak D call TRBD1 (5 bases). The CDR3 spans 15 residues. Between the trimmed V and J ends, which lost 6 bases and 0 bases, there was a span of 12 bases. Per the germline V gene, CDR1 is LNHDA and CDR2 is SQIVND (reference sequence). CDR3 loop: CASSRTPYSNQPQHF. The CDR3 DNA follows: TGTGCCAGTAGCCGGACACCGTATAGCAATCAGCCCCAGCATTTT.